Below, one T cell receptor beta chain is given with its context. Its antigen remains undetermined. No clone much larger than this one lies a single base away; base qualities are absent. This sample is part of a study of blood T cells in healthy people across ages (dated by TCRdb to 2013 to 2016). For context, the study as a whole: In model experiments, template switching captured roughly one uniquely barcoded TCR beta cDNA molecule for every two T cells. Using the same blood draw, the study looked at two additional independent replicas of 1 million unique cDNA reads for two donors, one aged 18 to 30 and the other aged 80 or older. The donors were divided into four age groups: young (average around 16 years), middle-aged (almost 40), aged (around 67) and long-lived (around 87). To track age-related changes in TCR beta repertoire diversity, the study relied on deep sequencing normalized with unique cDNA molecular identifiers. To avoid experimental bias, donors of different ages were distributed randomly across sequencing lanes.

Library generation was performed with 5' RACE. The run used an Illumina HiSeq 2500. The second PCR ran for roughly 7 to 11 cycles and used a J-beta primer mix along with a sample-barcoded 5' primer. Each TCR beta cDNA molecule received a unique molecular identifier from a template-switch 5' adaptor carrying 12 random nucleotides. Each sample yielded at least 3 million CDR3-containing paired-end reads. First-strand cDNA was synthesized from all RNA with the Mint cDNA synthesis kit, primed by a TRBC-specific oligonucleotide. Following uracil-DNA glycosylase treatment, all cDNA underwent a first 18-cycle PCR with the universal primers M1SS and BC2_uni_R. Under the source paper's analysis protocol: For normalization, 1 million high-quality reads, each with a distinct molecular identifier, were randomly selected from each sample. Instead of being binned into consensus sequences, reads that shared molecular identifiers were thrown out. MiTCR, set to a Q25 quality threshold and the strictest error-elimination algorithm, was used for CDR3 identification, clonotype clustering and error correction. A nonparametric unseen species model using Euler transformation provided a lower-bound estimate of total TCR beta diversity. TCRdb trimmed public reads at Q25 via fastp, called clones via MiXCR and kept in-frame beta chains. Each entry is one CDR3 protein sequence, shown with its most common DNA and genes. TCRdb, rather than the study authors, made the V and J calls. This sample comprises approximately 800,000 distinct CDR3 sequences, about 59% of them detected only once. The ten largest clones add up to around a quarter of the sample.

V is reduced by 5 bases and J by 5 bases, leaving a spacing of 9 bases between them. Inclusive of the bounding cysteine and phenylalanine, the CDR3 is 12 residues long. Left in the record is the CDR3 DNA by itself, 36 bases read in frame from the first base. CDR1 KGHDR and CDR2 SFDVKD are derived from the germline V gene. The roughly 39 donors, aged roughly 6 to 95 years, were systemically healthy Caucasian individuals from Russia. Ten milliliters of peripheral blood were drawn from each donor into EDTA-treated Vacutainer tubes. PBMCs were isolated by Ficoll-Paque density-gradient centrifugation, with at least 6 million obtained per sample. Total RNA was extracted from PBMCs with Trizol reagent, with at least 5 micrograms obtained per sample. For every donor, flow cytometry on a PBMC aliquot measured the percentage of naive CD45RAhigh/CD27high T cells. The research as a whole found: Estimates of total diversity based on one million sequenced T cells were regarded as lower bounds and as underestimates. The percentage of naive T cells measured by flow cytometry correlated strongly with observed TCR beta diversity. Observed TCR beta diversity per million T cells fell roughly linearly with age, and a significant reduction was already apparent by age around 40. Because profiling used bulk unsorted PBMCs, naive and antigen-experienced compartments could not be compared conclusively. The long-lived group showed more naive CD4+ T cells, fewer expanded clones and increased TCR diversity than the aged group, suggesting age selection. The CMV infection status of donors was not known, potentially confounding age-related changes in expanded clonotypes.

Sequencing was done on a sample of blood. The V and J genes are TRBV24-1 and TRBJ2-7, with the identity of the D gene unclear. This sequence originates from a man younger than 40 in good health. The nucleotide sequence is given as TGTGCCACCAGTGCCCCAGGAGACGAGCAGTACTTC. The translation is CATSAPGDEQYF.